A single sample gave rise to the 18 T cell receptor beta chains below, sequenced in a study of cytomegalovirus exposure and HLA in healthy donors. With 60 Vbeta and 13 Jbeta primers, the PCR was carried out. Assay used: immunoSEQ multiplex PCR; TCRdb lists only in-frame clones, some missing. The table records fewer than 200,000 clones, roughly a tenth of them present only once. The sequenced sample consisted of PBMCs. The receptors here all came from a woman aged 30 to 39 in good health and CMV-seropositive.

The rearrangement uses TRBV14 and TRBJ2-2; D call uncertain. The V end lost 1 base, the J end lost 4 bases, and 7 bases lay between the germline ends. Germline CDR1 and CDR2: SGHDN and FVKESK. CDR3 length equals 14 residues. The CDR3 loop is CASSQVSGTGELFF. For the CDR3, the DNA is TGTGCCAGCAGCCAAGTTTCCGGCACCGGGGAGCTGTTTTTT. The variable domain in full, completed from reference TRBV14 and TRBJ2-2, reads EAGVTQFPSHSVIEKGQTVTLRCDPISGHDNLYWYRRVMGKEIKFLLHFVKESKQDESGMPNNRFLAERTGGTYSTLKVQPAELEDSGVYFCASSQVSGTGELFFGEGSRLTVL.

In this sample, this clone turned up a few times. The chain has TRBV7-2 and TRBJ2-5, with 7 bases aligning to TRBD1. This CDR3 is built from 15 residues. The ends lost 5 bases at V and 1 base at J; junction bases unmatched: 7. Germline CDR1 is SGHTA and CDR2 is FQGNSA. CDR3 loop: CASSTSTGPQETQYF. The CDR3 nucleotides are TGTGCCAGCAGCACCTCGACAGGGCCCCAAGAGACCCAGTACTTC.

In its sample, this clone was seen a few times. V is TRBV4-1 and J is TRBJ1-5; D is possibly TRBD1 (5 bases). CDR1 and CDR2 (germline): MGHRA, YSYEKL. V lost 1 base and J lost 3, with 10 bases in between. This CDR3 comprises 15 residues. CDR3 loop: CASSQGAGYNQPQHF. CDR3 DNA: TGCGCCAGCAGCCAAGGGGCAGGGTACAATCAGCCCCAGCATTTT.

The chain recombines TRBV19 with TRBJ1-5, with D possibly matching TRBD1 (5 bases). CDR3 size: 14 residues. Germline V gives CDR1 LNHDA, CDR2 SQIVND (reference sequence). Trimming took off 7 bases at V and 11 bases at J, with 21 bases between the two ends. In DNA form, the CDR3 reads TGTGCCAGTAAGCGGGGCTTAGGGATCTTGACCCAGCATTTT. This gives the protein CASKRGLGILTQHF.

Comments on this clone: Different DNA sequences within this sample yield the same CDR3. This rearrangement joins TRBV19 to TRBJ2-3; 9 positions match TRBD2. J was trimmed by 1 base and V by 5 bases; bases with no gene match: 4. Per germline, CDR1 LNHDA and CDR2 SQIVND (reference sequence). There are 15 residues in the CDR3. The CDR3 here is CASSLTSGRTDTQYF. The DNA for the CDR3 is TGTGCCAGTAGTTTGACTAGCGGTCGCACAGATACGCAGTATTTT.

There are a few counts of this clone. The chain couples TRBV29-1 to TRBJ2-3, with 7 bases lining up with TRBD2. The CDR3 is made up of 13 amino acids. Germline V CDR1 and CDR2: SQVTM, ANQGSEA. J lost 5 bases, V lost 6 bases, and 8 bases had no gene match. CDR3: CSVSRASGDTQYF. DNA for the CDR3: TGCAGCGTGTCACGGGCTAGCGGAGATACGCAGTATTTT.

V is TRBV5-1 and J is TRBJ2-3; perhaps TRBD2 as D (6 bases). CDR1 and CDR2 (germline): SGHRS, YFSETQ. Trimming removed 4 bases at V and 0 bases at J, with 12 bases between. The CDR3 spans 15 residues. The CDR3 sequence: CASSTLATSTDTQYF. The CDR3 region has the DNA TGCGCCAGCAGCACCCTAGCGACTAGCACAGATACGCAGTATTTT.

This clone was observed a handful of times. The chain is built from TRBV27 and TRBJ2-7; 8 bases match TRBD2. The CDR3 runs 13 residues. Germline V gives CDR1 MNHEY, CDR2 SMNVEV (reference sequence). The V gene end was trimmed by 2 bases and the J gene end by 3 bases; junction bases not matched to a gene: 0. CDR3 in amino acids: CASSLRGGYEQYF. The CDR3 DNA sequence: TGTGCCAGCAGTTTACGGGGGGGCTACGAGCAGTACTTC.

The chain has TRBV5-1 and TRBJ2-5; TRBD1 matches 8 bases. After removal of 3 bases from V and 5 bases from J, the junction contained 6 bases not matched to a gene. The CDR3 has 14 amino acids. Germline V lookup: CDR1 SGHRS, CDR2 YFSETQ. CDR3: CASSWQGAGETQYF. The CDR3 DNA reads as TGCGCCAGCAGCTGGCAGGGGGCGGGGGAGACCCAGTACTTC.

A few counts support this clone. The chain links TRBV30 to TRBJ1-4; weak D call: TRBD1 (5 bases). Germline-derived CDR1 and CDR2 are GTSNPN and SVGIG (reference sequence). The length of the CDR3 is 13 residues. Trimming took 3 bases from V and 7 from J, leaving 12 bases between them. CDR3 bases: TGTGCCTGGAGAGGTAGGGGCGGTGAAAAACTGTTTTTT. Translation gives CAWRGRGGEKLFF.

This clone has a handful of counts. V usage is TRBV5-1 and J usage is TRBJ2-1; 9 nucleotides align to TRBD2. CDR1 is SGHRS, CDR2 YFSETQ, per germline. V was pared by 5 bases and J by 7 bases, with 13 bases of the junction left unmatched. The CDR3 has 16 residues. The chain's CDR3 is CASSLLGGRGRNEQFF. CDR3 bases: TGCGCCAGCAGTCTCCTGGGCGGGAGGGGTAGGAATGAGCAGTTCTTC.

This clone has a handful of counts. The chain is built from TRBV5-1 and TRBJ1-5; TRBD1 matches 11 bases. The J segment lost 9 bases and the V segment lost 0 bases, leaving 5 bases of the junction unmatched. Germline V CDR1 and CDR2: SGHRS, YFSETQ. This CDR3 has 15 residues. CDR3 sequence reads: CASSLGDRGNGPQHF. The CDR3 DNA reads TGCGCCAGCAGCTTGGGGGACAGGGGGAATGGGCCCCAGCATTTT.

A few counts support this clone. The chain is built from TRBV4-1 and TRBJ1-2; 9 bases are shared with TRBD1. Germline V gene data show CDR1 as MGHRA and CDR2 as YSYEKL. CDR3 length: 16 residues. The trim removed 4 bases at V and 2 bases at J, leaving 8 bases unmatched. The CDR3 protein is CASSPETGTGNYGYTF. CDR3 DNA sequence: TGCGCCAGCAGCCCCGAAACCGGGACAGGGAACTATGGCTACACCTTC.

The chain has TRBV7-2 and TRBJ2-1, with TRBD2 matching over 11 bases. This CDR3 spans 15 amino acids. V was pared by 5 bases and J by 10 bases, with 10 bases of the junction left unmatched. Germline CDR1 reads SGHTA; CDR2 reads FQGNSA. This CDR3 reads CASSRGLAGGGEQFF. CDR3 in DNA: TGTGCCAGCAGCCGAGGGCTAGCGGGAGGAGGAGAGCAGTTCTTC.

V is TRBV7-9 and J is TRBJ1-5; no clear D gene. The CDR3 loop spans 13 amino acids. Germline CDR1 and CDR2: SEHNR and FQNEAQ (reference sequence). The V and J ends lost 0 bases and 9 bases respectively, with 9 bases between them. CDR3 sequence (DNA): TGTGCCAGCAGCTTAGCGGCACGCGGGCCCCAGCATTTT. Translated: CASSLAARGPQHF.

There are a few counts of this clone. The V call is TRBV7-9, the J call TRBJ2-2; TRBD1 matches at 8 bases. The CDR3 is 15 amino acids. J gave up 3 bases and V 3 bases, and 3 bases lay outside the gene matches. Per the germline V gene, CDR1 is SEHNR and CDR2 is FQNEAQ (reference sequence). The CDR3 DNA reads TGTGCCAGCAGCTTTTTACAGGGGGACACCGGGGAGCTGTTTTTT. It encodes CASSFLQGDTGELFF.

This clone was seen more than once but under ten times. Distinct nucleotide sequences in the sample also encode this CDR3. J is TRBJ2-5 and V is TRBV18; 10 bases agree with TRBD2. Germline values: CDR1 KGHSH, CDR2 LQKENI. The CDR3 is 15 amino acids. Trimming removed 6 bases from V and 2 bases from J; junction bases left unmatched: 6. The CDR3 sequence is CASSIAGGLQETQYF. In DNA, the CDR3 is TGTGCCAGCTCCATAGCGGGAGGTTTGCAAGAGACCCAGTACTTC.

This clone has ten or more counts. The chain uses TRBV6-4 and TRBJ2-3; TRBD2 matches 11 bases. J lost 6 bases, V lost 0 bases, and 8 bases had no gene match. Germline CDR1 is MRHNA and CDR2 is SNTAGT. The CDR3 has 17 residues. The CDR3 here is CASSDSMASGRRDTQYF. In DNA, the CDR3 is TGTGCCAGCAGTGACTCGATGGCTAGCGGGAGGAGGGATACGCAGTATTTT.